The following is a TCR beta chain sequence with its context. The antigen remains unidentified. When hyperthyroidism was first diagnosed, the blood sample was taken, preceding any ophthalmopathy symptoms. Fresh peripheral blood, roughly 9.8 ml of it, supplied the PBMCs. From germline, CDR1 is SGHNT and CDR2 YYREEE (reference sequence). Between the trimmed V and J ends, which lost 3 bases and 8 bases, there was a span of 15 bases. The CDR3 is 14 residues long. This sample was included in a study of T cells in Graves' hyperthyroidism and ophthalmopathy. Study-level information: Pretreatment peripheral blood was obtained at initial diagnosis. Points from the study as a whole: Classification by a 13 V-J model distinguished ophthalmopathy from stable hyperthyroidism.

RNA transcripts yielded amplified TCR beta CDR3 regions. The primer set for the first-round RT-PCR of the TCR CDR3 was HTBI. TCRdb reprocessed the multiplex PCR reads with MiXCR, giving one entry per CDR3 protein. The sample has around 280,000 distinct CDR3 sequences, about an eighth seen once. Input material: blood. The chain uses TRBV5-4 and TRBJ2-1; D tentatively reads TRBD1 or TRBD2 (5 bases each). This receptor was obtained from a woman aged 30 to 39 with Graves' hyperthyroidism that later progressed to Graves' ophthalmopathy. CDR3 coding DNA: TGTGCCAGCAGCTGGGGACGGATTGCGGATGAGCAGTTCTTC. The encoded protein is CASSWGRIADEQFF.